This entry lists 32 T cell receptor beta chains sequenced from one sample in a study of early T cells in non-severe SARS-CoV-2 infection. MiXCR, applied by TCRdb to the 5' RACE reads, yields one record per CDR3 protein. The sample includes about 69,000 distinct CDR3 sequences, 3.5% to 6% of them seen just once. This specimen was whole blood, taken at baseline. All receptors derive from an adult who was a healthcare worker with PCR-confirmed SARS-CoV-2 infection or an uninfected control (not recorded which). The donor label of this sample is uncertain.

This clonotype was detected a few times. This chain joins TRBV12-3 or TRBV12-4 and TRBJ2-1; 10 nucleotides line up with TRBD1. J gave up 3 bases and V 3 bases, and 8 bases lay outside the gene matches. The CDR3 consists of 17 residues. The CDR3, as DNA: TGTGCCAGCAGTTTTTCGGGACAGGGGTATTTCTACAATGAGCAGTTCTTC. Amino acid sequence: CASSFSGQGYFYNEQFF.

The chain couples TRBV7-6 to TRBJ2-2, with TRBD1 matching over 9 bases. With V trimmed by 1 base and J by 4 bases, 7 bases remained unmatched. Germline V gene data show CDR1 as SGHVS and CDR2 as FNYEAQ. The CDR3 contains 17 residues. The DNA for the CDR3 is TGTGCCAGCAGCTTAGTTCTCGGGACAGGGTTCACCGGGGAGCTGTTTTTT. Encoded protein: CASSLVLGTGFTGELFF. The variable domain in full, completed from reference TRBV7-6 and TRBJ2-2, reads GAGVSQSPRYKVTKRGQDVALRCDPISGHVSLYWYRQALGQGPEFLTYFNYEAQQDKSGLPNDRFSAERPEGSISTLTIQRTEQRDSAMYRCASSLVLGTGFTGELFFGEGSRLTVL.

This clonotype was detected a few times. The rearrangement joins TRBV27 to TRBJ2-5, with 8 bases that match TRBD1. The germline CDR1 and CDR2 sequences are MNHEY and SMNVEV (reference sequence). The CDR3 extends over 16 amino acids. The V segment lost 5 bases and the J segment 5 bases; nucleotides outside the gene matches: 13. CDR3 sequence reads: CASSPLDRGGGETQYF. The CDR3 DNA reads TGTGCCAGCAGTCCACTTGACAGGGGTGGTGGGGAGACCCAGTACTTC.

This clonotype came up many times. The V call is TRBV5-6, the J call TRBJ2-3; D unresolved. This CDR3 is 13 amino acids long. From germline, CDR1 is SGHDT and CDR2 YYEEEE. Trimming cost V 0 bases and J 4 bases, with 6 bases left between them. In DNA form, the CDR3 reads TGTGCCAGCAGCTTGGTCGCAGCAGATACGCAGTATTTT. Protein: CASSLVAADTQYF. The whole variable domain, filled in from reference TRBV5-6 and TRBJ2-3, reads DAGVTQSPTHLIKTRGQQVTLRCSPKSGHDTVSWYQQALGQGPQFIFQYYEEEERQRGNFPDRFSGHQFPNYSSELNVNALLLGDSALYLCASSLVAADTQYFGPGTRLTVL.

This clonotype has a handful of counts. V gene TRBV9 combines with J gene TRBJ2-5, with D perhaps given as TRBD1 or TRBD2 (5 bases each). V lost 2 bases to trimming and J lost 5 bases, with 13 bases between them. Looked up from germline, CDR1 is SGDLS and CDR2 is YYNGEE. The CDR3 is 14 residues long. The CDR3 loop is CASSVEQGGETQYF. In nucleotides, the CDR3 is TGTGCCAGCAGCGTGGAGCAGGGCGGGGAGACCCAGTACTTC.

This clonotype was recorded at least ten times. The rearrangement uses TRBV7-6 and TRBJ1-5, with 9 bases lining up with TRBD1. CDR1 and CDR2 (germline): SGHVS, FNYEAQ. The CDR3 extends over 15 amino acids. After removal of 5 bases from V and 4 bases from J, the junction contained 6 bases not matched to a gene. This chain's CDR3 is CASSRTGDPNQPQHF. The CDR3 DNA is TGTGCCAGCAGCCGGACAGGGGACCCAAATCAGCCCCAGCATTTT.

This clonotype has just a few counts. The rearrangement joins TRBV7-9 to TRBJ1-2, with TRBD1 as a possible D gene (6 bases). Germline CDR1 is SEHNR and CDR2 is FQNEAQ (reference sequence). The CDR3 is 13 residues long. Trimming stripped 6 bases from V and 8 bases from J, with 16 bases between. The CDR3 coding sequence is TGTGCCAGCAGTCCGGACAGTCTAGTCGGCTACACCTTC. This gives the protein CASSPDSLVGYTF.

The chain has TRBV4-3 and TRBJ1-4, with D unresolved. The CDR3 is 15 amino acids. Germline V gene sequence: CDR1 LGHNA, CDR2 YSLEER. Trimming took off 0 bases at V and 8 bases at J, with 13 bases between the two ends. In nucleotides, the CDR3 is TGCGCCAGCAGCCAAGATCGTTTGAGGGAGGAAAAACTGTTTTTT. This encodes CASSQDRLREEKLFF.

In its sample, this clonotype was seen many times. Compared with germline, one end of the junction differs, possibly owing to a read error. V gene TRBV20-1 combines with J gene TRBJ1-5, with D perhaps matching TRBD1 (6 bases). The CDR3 is 15 amino acids. Germline V gene sequence: CDR1 DFQATT, CDR2 SNEGSKA (reference sequence). CDR3 nucleotides: TGCAGTGTTAGAGAAGGGGGGGCAGGGAATCAGCCCCAGCATTTT. Amino acid sequence: CSVREGGAGNQPQHF.

This clonotype was seen at least ten times. The V gene is TRBV7-8, the J gene TRBJ2-7, with D tentatively TRBD1 or TRBD2 (5 bases each). Trimming shortened V by 4 bases and J by 8 bases, and 15 bases separated the two germline ends. The CDR3 totals 13 residues. In germline, CDR1 is SGHVS, CDR2 FQNEAQ. The CDR3 region is CASSSTGTAKQYF. The CDR3 region has the DNA TGTGCCAGCAGCTCCACCGGGACGGCGAAGCAGTACTTC.

The J gene is TRBJ1-1, the V gene TRBV19, with D unresolved. This CDR3 has 14 residues. Germline V lookup: CDR1 LNHDA, CDR2 SQIVND (reference sequence). The V end lost 2 bases, the J end lost 0 bases, and 7 bases lay between the germline ends. The CDR3 coding sequence is TGTGCCAGTAGTATATCCCTCCTGAACACTGAAGCTTTCTTT. Amino acid sequence: CASSISLLNTEAFF.

In the case of this clonotype: This may come from a read error, since a much larger clone is one base off. The V gene is TRBV7-2, the J gene TRBJ1-3; D ambiguous. This CDR3 has 15 residues. V lost 0 bases, J lost 8 bases, and 14 bases lay in between. Germline CDR1 SGHTA, CDR2 FQGNSA. The CDR3 protein is CTSSLANSARDTIYF. Here the CDR3 DNA reads TGTACCAGCAGCTTAGCGAACTCCGCCCGGGACACCATATATTTT.

The V gene is TRBV6-5, the J gene TRBJ1-6; D gene ambiguous. Germline assignment: CDR1 MNHEY and CDR2 SVGAGI. With 4 bases removed from V and 7 bases from J, the gap between germline ends came to 14 bases. There are 15 residues in the CDR3. The chain's CDR3 is CASSSGFEGNSPLHF. The CDR3 coding sequence is TGTGCCAGCAGTTCGGGGTTCGAGGGAAATTCACCCCTCCACTTT.

The V call is TRBV12-3 or TRBV12-4, the J call TRBJ2-7; 9 bases line up with TRBD1. V trimming: 7 bases; J trimming: 4 bases; junction bases outside the gene matches: 8. This CDR3 is 14 amino acids long. The CDR3 coding sequence is TGTGCCAGCACCCGACAGGGGGTGGGTTACGAGCAGTACTTC. This gives the protein CASTRQGVGYEQYF.

The rearrangement joins TRBV7-3 to TRBJ1-6; no definite D call. Trimming shortened V by 0 bases and J by 7 bases, and 10 bases separated the two germline ends. Germline CDR1 is SGHTA and CDR2 is FQGTGA. This CDR3 comprises 15 residues. The CDR3 reads CASSLTGNPNSPLHF. For the CDR3, the DNA is TGTGCCAGCAGCTTAACGGGGAACCCCAATTCACCCCTCCACTTT.

In this sample, this clonotype turned up many times. The rearrangement joins TRBV20-1 to TRBJ2-2, with TRBD1 matching 7 bases. From germline, CDR1 is DFQATT and CDR2 SNEGSKA (reference sequence). The junction had 5 bases not matched to a gene; V was cut back by 6 bases and J by 4 bases. The CDR3 loop spans 13 amino acids. The CDR3 DNA follows: TGCAGTGCACCGGGACAGCTCACCGGGGAGCTGTTTTTT. As protein: CSAPGQLTGELFF.

CDR3 region: CASSQDLENTEAFF. CDR3 DNA: TGCGCCAGCAGCCAAGATTTGGAGAACACTGAAGCTTTCTTT. The chain joins TRBV4-3 to TRBJ1-1; the D is unclear. Trimming shortened V by 0 bases and J by 1 base, and 6 bases separated the two germline ends. Germline lookup yields CDR1 LGHNA and CDR2 YSLEER. The CDR3 spans 14 residues.

The gene calls are TRBV4-3 and TRBJ2-2; D gene ambiguous. V was cut by 0 bases and J by 3 bases, with 11 bases left in between. Germline assignment: CDR1 LGHNA and CDR2 YSLEER. This CDR3 contains 16 residues. CDR3 nucleotides: TGCGCCAGCAGCCAAGATCGGTTCCGGGACACCGGGGAGCTGTTTTTT. Its translation is CASSQDRFRDTGELFF.

The CDR3 region is CASSSLRQQHGYTF. DNA for the CDR3: TGTGCCAGCAGCTCCCTGAGGCAGCAACATGGCTACACCTTC. The V and J genes are TRBV11-2 and TRBJ1-2; D unclear. The V gene's germline CDR1 is SGHAT and CDR2 FQNNGV. The CDR3 spans 14 residues. V gave up 4 bases and J gave up 6 bases, with 15 bases separating them.

In this sample, this clonotype turned up a few times. The chain employs TRBV27 and TRBJ2-7, with D perhaps matching TRBD1 (5 bases). Trimming left V 5 bases short and J 0 bases short, with 14 bases between. The germline CDR1 and CDR2 sequences are MNHEY and SMNVEV (reference sequence). This CDR3 region has 15 residues. CDR3 nucleotide sequence: TGTGCCAGCAGTCCCCAGCCCCAGGGCTCCTACGAGCAGTACTTC. Protein: CASSPQPQGSYEQYF.

The J gene is TRBJ1-5, the V gene TRBV19; TRBD1 matches at 9 bases. CDR1 and CDR2 from the germline V gene are LNHDA and SQIVND (reference sequence). Trimming removed 6 bases from V and 5 bases from J; junction bases left unmatched: 8. CDR3 size: 15 residues. The DNA for the CDR3 is TGTGCCAGTAGCCCCGGGACAGGGATCGATCAGCCCCAGCATTTT. Translated: CASSPGTGIDQPQHF.

J is TRBJ1-1 and V is TRBV28; no definite D call. CDR3 size: 14 residues. Trimming stripped 2 bases from V and 1 base from J, with 8 bases between. Germline-derived CDR1 and CDR2 are MDHEN and SYDVKM. CDR3 sequence: CASSLVQRNTEAFF. The CDR3 DNA reads TGTGCCAGCAGTTTAGTCCAAAGGAACACTGAAGCTTTCTTT.

This clonotype has a count of ten or more. The rearrangement uses TRBV28 and TRBJ1-5; TRBD1 matches at 7 bases. J lost 4 bases, V lost 4 bases, and 7 bases had no gene match. The CDR3 consists of 15 residues. The germline CDR1 and CDR2 sequences are MDHEN and SYDVKM. The CDR3 is CASSSFTGANQPQHF. In DNA, the CDR3 is TGTGCCAGCAGTTCTTTTACAGGGGCTAATCAGCCCCAGCATTTT.

This clonotype was found a few times. This rearrangement joins TRBV12-3 or TRBV12-4 to TRBJ2-2; D possibly matches TRBD1 or TRBD2 (6 bases each). The CDR3 spans 14 residues. Trimming removed 5 bases at V and 7 bases at J, with 14 bases between. This CDR3 reads CASSPRGGGGELFF. The CDR3 region has the DNA TGTGCCAGCAGTCCCCGAGGGGGAGGCGGGGAGCTGTTTTTT.

This clonotype occurred many times. V gene TRBV20-1 combines with J gene TRBJ1-5; D remains unclear. The germline V gene has CDR1 DFQATT and CDR2 SNEGSKA (reference sequence). This CDR3 has 15 amino acids. Trimming removed 6 bases at V and 4 bases at J, with 19 bases between. For the CDR3, the DNA is TGCAGTGCCAGTACCGGAGTGGAGGGAAATCAGCCCCAGCATTTT. Protein: CSASTGVEGNQPQHF.

This clonotype was picked up a small number of times. The rearrangement uses TRBV19 and TRBJ2-4; D might be TRBD1 (6 bases). This CDR3 contains 15 residues. Germline V gene sequence: CDR1 LNHDA, CDR2 SQIVND (reference sequence). The V end was cut by 8 bases, the J end by 0 bases, with 14 bases between. CDR3 protein: CASRTGTTAKNIQYF. In DNA, the CDR3 is TGTGCCAGTCGCACCGGGACAACAGCCAAAAACATTCAGTACTTC. The entire variable domain, with the rest obtained from reference TRBV19 and TRBJ2-4, is as follows: DGGITQSPKYLFRKEGQNVTLSCEQNLNHDAMYWYRQDPGQGLRLIYYSQIVNDFQKGDIAEGYSVSREKKESFPLTVTSAQKNPTAFYLCASRTGTTAKNIQYFGAGTRLSVL.

This clonotype was observed many times. The chain recombines TRBV6-4 with TRBJ1-6, with 8 bases aligning to TRBD1. Germline CDR1 MRHNA, CDR2 SNTAGT. This CDR3 comprises 15 residues. V dropped 0 bases and J dropped 5; count of bases not matched to a gene: 0. CDR3 bases: TGTGCCAGCAGTGACTCACAGGGGGATAATTCACCCCTCCACTTT. Translated: CASSDSQGDNSPLHF.

The genes are TRBV15 and TRBJ2-3, with D uncertain. This CDR3 is built from 14 residues. CDR1 LNHNV and CDR2 YYDKDF come from the germline V gene (reference sequence). V lost 1 base to trimming and J lost 0 bases, with 5 bases between them. CDR3: CATSRGASTDTQYF. In nucleotides, the CDR3 is TGTGCCACCAGCAGAGGGGCGAGCACAGATACGCAGTATTTT.

This clonotype was counted only a few times. The chain has TRBV28 and TRBJ1-2; D gene ambiguous. CDR1 MDHEN and CDR2 SYDVKM come from the germline V gene. Trimming took off 10 bases at V and 5 bases at J, with 14 bases between the two ends. The CDR3 runs 12 residues. The CDR3 sequence: CAIAPRRYGYTF. The CDR3 coding sequence is TGTGCCATCGCCCCCAGGCGGTATGGCTACACCTTC.

In its sample, this clonotype was seen many times. V usage is TRBV20-1 and J usage is TRBJ2-7, with D perhaps TRBD2 (5 bases). The V end lost 3 bases, the J end lost 4 bases, and 10 bases lay between the germline ends. CDR1 and CDR2 from the germline V gene are DFQATT and SNEGSKA (reference sequence). The CDR3 length is 12 residues. DNA of the CDR3: TGCAGTGCTAGCTGGACTCGATACGAGCAGTACTTC. Its protein product is CSASWTRYEQYF.

Note on this clonotype: A read error is possible here, since a much larger clone lies one base away. As the CDR3 is not closed by the conserved phenylalanine or tryptophan, this likely results from a read error. The chain employs TRBV28 and TRBJ2-3; weak D call: TRBD1 (5 bases). Trimming took off 3 bases at V and 2 bases at J, with 9 bases between the two ends. The CDR3 is made up of 14 amino acids. Germline V gene lookup returns CDR1 MDHEN and CDR2 SYDVKM. CDR3 DNA: TGTGCCAGCAGTTTGGCAGGGATCACAGATACGCAGTATTCT. Its protein product is CASSLAGITDTQYS.

This clonotype was found many times. The chain carries TRBV6-5 and TRBJ1-3; TRBD1 matches at 8 bases. J gave up 3 bases and V 2 bases, and 6 bases lay outside the gene matches. The germline V gene has CDR1 MNHEY and CDR2 SVGAGI. The length of the CDR3 is 16 residues. The DNA of the CDR3 is TGTGCCAGCAGTTACAGTCCAGGGGGCTTTGGAAACACCATATATTTT. This codes for CASSYSPGGFGNTIYF.